The source of this T cell receptor beta chain is a study of CD8 T cells in Susac syndrome. Random-hexamer reverse transcription was applied to about 0.5 to 1 ug RNA. A single record per CDR3 protein comes from TCRdb applying MiXCR to the immunoSEQ multiplex PCR reads. The data show around 170,000 distinct CDR3 sequences, with around 95% seen just once and approximately 0.1% held by the top ten. V lost 3 bases and J lost 7, with 18 bases in between. CDR3 length: 14 residues. Germline values: CDR1 DFQATT, CDR2 SNEGSKA (reference sequence). V gene TRBV20-1 combines with J gene TRBJ1-2; no firm D call. The receptor was isolated from a human donor with Susac syndrome. The sequenced sample consisted of CD4+ T cells from PBMCs. CDR3 sequence (DNA): TGCAGTGCTAGCGCCCAAGGCCCCCGCGGTGGCTACACCTTC. Protein product: CSASAQGPRGGYTF.